A selection of T cell receptor beta chains follows, all from one sample in a study of T cell clonotyping in hematopoietic cell transplantation. Here immunoSEQ multiplex PCR was the method, and the copy in TCRdb shows in-frame clones only, minus some. The sample lists about 16,000 clones, approximately 87% occurring once. Sequenced here: PBMCs, sampled 100 days after allogeneic stem cell transplant. The receptors come from a male patient over 55 who had an allogeneic stem cell transplant from a related donor, so the T cells may come from the graft donor. Some clones in this sample may be carry-over from other donors' samples. Each CDR3 is given with its conserved first and last residue. The order of the fields is J gene, V gene, D gene, clone size, CDR3 DNA, CDR3 protein. A D gene is named only where the DNA matches it firmly. The listing skips clone size in some rows; elsewhere it reads once, few, many or a size class.

>TRBJ2-7|TRBV4-2|.|.
TGTGCCAGCAGCCAAGAGTTGCCGGGGCCCACAGCCTTCTCCTACGAGCAGTACTTC
CASSQELPGPTAFSYEQYF
>TRBJ1-2|TRBV9|TRBD1|.
TGTGCCAGCAGCGTGGGGGGACAGACATACCATGGCTACACCTTC
CASSVGGQTYHGYTF
>TRBJ2-7|TRBV25-1|TRBD1|.
TGTGCCAGCAGTCCCCGAGGGGGCGGATCCTACGAGCAGTACTTC
CASSPRGGGSYEQYF
>TRBJ1-5|TRBV7-2|.|.
TGTGCCAGCAGCTTTAGCAGGGACAATCAGCCCCAGCATTTT
CASSFSRDNQPQHF
>TRBJ2-1|TRBV6-5|TRBD1|once
TGTGCCACCACACCCGACAGGGGGGATTCGAATGAGCAGTTCTTC
CATTPDRGDSNEQFF
>TRBJ2-5|TRBV5-4|.|.
TGTGCCAGCAGCGCGACTATGCAAGGAGGGGCCCAGTACTTC
CASSATMQGGAQYF
>TRBJ2-7|TRBV6-5|TRBD2|.
TGTACCAGCAGTTACTCTACTAGCGGGCCCTACGAGCAGTACTTC
CTSSYSTSGPYEQYF
>TRBJ2-5|TRBV19|.|.
TGTGCCAGTAGATCTTATGTGGGCGAACAAGAGACCCAGTACTTC
CASRSYVGEQETQYF
>TRBJ2-7|TRBV4-3|.|.
TGCGCCAGCAGCCAAGTGGCAGGGGGGTCCTACGAGCAGTACTTC
CASSQVAGGSYEQYF
>TRBJ2-2|TRBV7-2|.|.
TGTGCCAGCAGCACGCCAGACGGGTACACCGGGGAGCTGTTTTTT
CASSTPDGYTGELFF
>TRBJ1-1|TRBV29-1|.|once
TGCAGCGTTCGACAGTCTAAGAACACTGAAGCTTTCTTT
CSVRQSKNTEAFF
>TRBJ2-1|TRBV28|.|.
TGTGCCAGCAGTCCGCGGACCCCCCCGAATGAGCAGTTCTTC
CASSPRTPPNEQFF
>TRBJ1-5|TRBV7-2|.|.
TGTGCCAGCAGCACCAGTGGAGGGATCCTGCATTTT
CASSTSGGILHF
>TRBJ1-5|TRBV10-3|.|few
TGTGCCATCAGATCAGGGATAAGCCAGCCCCAGCATTTT
CAIRSGISQPQHF
>TRBJ2-7|TRBV2|.|.
TGTGCCAGCAGGTACAGTAGTTCCTACGAGCAGTACTTC
CASRYSSSYEQYF
>TRBJ1-5|TRBV4-1|TRBD1|few
TGCGCCAGCAGCCAACTGACAGGGGATCAGCCCCAGCATTTT
CASSQLTGDQPQHF
>TRBJ2-1|TRBV7-6|TRBD2|.
TGTGCCAGCAGCTGGGGCGGGGGTACGAATGAGCAGTTCTTC
CASSWGGGTNEQFF
>TRBJ2-3|TRBV5-1|TRBD2|.
TGCGCCAGCAGCCAAGGACTAGCGGGGGTTAACACAGATACGCAGTATTTT
CASSQGLAGVNTDTQYF
>TRBJ1-2|TRBV2|.|.
TGTGCCAGCAGTGAAACAGAAAACTATGGCTACACCTTC
CASSETENYGYTF
>TRBJ1-2|TRBV9|.|once
TGTGCCAGCAGCGTAGGTTTTGCAACTAACTATGGCTACACCTTC
CASSVGFATNYGYTF
>TRBJ1-1|TRBV4-1|.|once
TGCGCCAGCAGCCAAGAAGTTGGGGCAGTAAACACTGAAGCTTTCTTT
CASSQEVGAVNTEAFF
>TRBJ1-1|TRBV6-5|TRBD1|.
TGTGCCAGCAGTCGAGGACAGGGTTGGACTGAAGCTTTCTTT
CASSRGQGWTEAFF
>TRBJ2-1|TRBV5-6|TRBD2|.
TGTGCCAGCAGCCCGTTAAGCGGGGGGGTAAACAATGAGCAGTTCTTC
CASSPLSGGVNNEQFF
>TRBJ1-2|TRBV19|TRBD1|.
TGTGCCAGTAGTACCCCGGGACAGGGGGCCTATGGCTACACCTTC
CASSTPGQGAYGYTF
>TRBJ1-5|TRBV7-2|.|.
TGTGCCAGCAGCTTAGCGTCTACTCAGCCCCAGCATTTT
CASSLASTQPQHF
>TRBJ1-1|TRBV2|.|once
TGTGCCAGCAGCACAGGGTACACTGAAGCTTTCTTT
CASSTGYTEAFF
>TRBJ1-6|TRBV2|TRBD1|.
TGTGCCAGCAGTGATCTGAGACAGGGAGTTGGGAATTCACCCCTCCACTTT
CASSDLRQGVGNSPLHF
>TRBJ2-4|TRBV28|.|medium-sized
TGTGCCAGCAGTTTGTTTGAGGGAGCCAAAAACATTCAGTACTTC
CASSLFEGAKNIQYF
>TRBJ2-7|TRBV5-1|.|.
TGCGCCAGCAGCTTAGAAGTTATCTACGAGCAGTACTTC
CASSLEVIYEQYF
>TRBJ2-7|TRBV6-6|.|.
TGTGCCAGTTCGACGGTGGCCTCCTACGAGCAGTACTTC
CASSTVASYEQYF
>TRBJ2-2|TRBV11-1|TRBD2|few
TGTGCCAGCAGCTCCAGCCGGGGGGCCGGGGAGCTGTTTTTT
CASSSSRGAGELFF
>TRBJ1-1|TRBV6-6|.|.
TGTGCCAGCAGTTACGGCGGCACTGAAGCTTTCTTT
CASSYGGTEAFF
>TRBJ2-2|TRBV27|.|few
TGTGCCAGCAGTTCCTCCGGAGAAACCACCGGGGAGCTGTTTTTT
CASSSSGETTGELFF
>TRBJ2-1|TRBV7-7|.|once
TGTGCCAGCAGTAAGAACGCGAGGGACAATGAGCAGTTCTTC
CASSKNARDNEQFF
>TRBJ1-1|TRBV5-6|.|.
TGTGCCACCAAGTTCGGCGGGGAGAACACTGAAGCTTTCTTT
CATKFGGENTEAFF
>TRBJ2-2|TRBV5-8|.|.
TGTGCCAGCAGCTTGGCTAGGAACACCGGGGAGCTGTTTTTT
CASSLARNTGELFF
>TRBJ2-1|TRBV10-3|TRBD2|.
TGTGCCATCAGTTCAACTAGCGGGGGCCAAAATGAGCAGTTCTTC
CAISSTSGGQNEQFF
>TRBJ1-1|TRBV7-9|.|.
TGTGCCAGCTTATTAAGGGGGGTCACTGAAGCTTTCTTT
CASLLRGVTEAFF
>TRBJ2-2|TRBV11-2|.|few
TGTGCCAGCAGCTTCGTTCCGGGGGAGCTGTTTTTT
CASSFVPGELFF
>TRBJ1-1|TRBV29-1|TRBD1|.
TGCAGCGCCGGGAGGGGGCGAGGGGAAGAAGCTTTCTTT
CSAGRGRGEEAFF
>TRBJ1-6|TRBV30|.|.
TGTGCCTGGAGTGCTACAGGGATTAGGAATTCACCCCTCCACTTT
CAWSATGIRNSPLHF
>TRBJ2-7|TRBV6-5|.|.
TGTGCCAGCAGTTTGAAGGGGGGAGTAGGCGAGCAGTACTTC
CASSLKGGVGEQYF
>TRBJ2-2|TRBV5-1|TRBD2|.
TGCGCCAGCAGCCTACTCGGGGGGTACACCGGGGAGCTGTTTTTT
CASSLLGGYTGELFF
>TRBJ1-3|TRBV5-8|.|.
TGTGCCAGCAGGAAGAGGAGCTTTGGAAACACCATATATTTT
CASRKRSFGNTIYF
>TRBJ2-5|TRBV4-2|.|.
TGTGCCAGCAGCCTCTCAGTAGGGACAACCCAAGAGACCCAGTACTTC
CASSLSVGTTQETQYF
>TRBJ2-1|TRBV6-5|.|.
TGTGCCAGCAGTTACCTAAGCTCCTACAATGAGCAGTTCTTC
CASSYLSSYNEQFF
>TRBJ2-7|TRBV6-5|.|.
TGTGCCAGCAGTTACGAGGCAGGGGGGTCCTACGAGCAGTACTTC
CASSYEAGGSYEQYF
>TRBJ1-5|TRBV5-4|.|.
TGTGCCAGCAGCTTCGGAGGTAATGTGAGCAATCAGCCCCAGCATTTT
CASSFGGNVSNQPQHF
>TRBJ1-2|TRBV11-2|.|.
TGTGCCAGCAGCCCGTACACAGGGATTGGGGGCTACACCTTC
CASSPYTGIGGYTF
>TRBJ1-4|TRBV19|.|.
TGTGCCAGCACCCCTTCGGGATTCAATGAAAAACTGTTTTTT
CASTPSGFNEKLFF
>TRBJ1-1|TRBV5-5|.|.
TGTGCCAGCAGTCAGGGTACTGAAGCTTTCTTT
CASSQGTEAFF
>TRBJ1-6|TRBV7-9|.|few
TGTGCCAGCAGCTTACGGTCTGTAGATTCACCCCTCCACTTT
CASSLRSVDSPLHF
>TRBJ1-2|TRBV7-2|.|once
TGTGCCAGCAGCTTATCCTCCGGGGGTAGTAACTATGGCTACACCTTC
CASSLSSGGSNYGYTF
>TRBJ2-5|TRBV19|TRBD1|once
TGTGCCAGTAGCTTGCCGACAGGGACCAGGGAGACCCAGTACTTC
CASSLPTGTRETQYF
>TRBJ2-7|TRBV2|TRBD2|.
TGTGCCAGCAGTAAAAGCGGGGGAGAAAACTACGAGCAGTACTTC
CASSKSGGENYEQYF
>TRBJ2-7|TRBV7-9|.|.
TGTGCCAGCAGCTTACAGGGAGCAGAGGGGGGCGAGCAGTACTTC
CASSLQGAEGGEQYF